This TCR beta chain was identified during a study of CD8+CD57+ T cells in acquired aplastic anemia. Selection for sequencing was limited to patients who had shown CD8+CD57+ cell expansion by flow cytometry. In all patients, the disease was severe acquired aplastic anemia. The V end was cut by 5 bases, the J end by 7 bases, with 18 bases between. The CDR3 covers 14 residues. CDR1 is MDHEN and CDR2 is SYDVKM in the germline V gene. TCR beta VDJ and CDR3 profiling used genomic DNA as template. TCRdb passed the reads through MiXCR, listing each CDR3 protein once. This sample has approximately 470,000 distinct CDR3 sequences, with around a third found just once.

The chain carries TRBV28 and TRBJ2-7, with D perhaps being TRBD1 or TRBD2 (6 bases each). The receptor's source is a human donor with aplastic anemia. Input material: sorted CD4+, CD8+, or CD8+CD57+ T cells (not recorded which) from PBMCs. The CDR3 sequence: CASSPLGGSKEQYF. In DNA, the CDR3 is TGTGCCAGCAGTCCTCTAGGGGGGAGTAAAGAGCAGTACTTC.